This T cell receptor (beta chain) is from a study of Graves' ophthalmopathy and Graves' hyperthyroidism. CDR3 regions of TCR beta were amplified from RNA transcripts. The first-round RT-PCR employed HTBI primers together with the Qiagen OneStep RT-PCR kit. A multiplex PCR was then performed as the second round. TCRdb processed the multiplex PCR reads anew with MiXCR; each CDR3 protein has one entry. The sample has hundreds of thousands of distinct CDR3 sequences; 20% to 25% are singletons. The V gene's germline CDR1 is SGHRS and CDR2 YFSETQ. This CDR3 region has 14 residues. V lost 1 base to trimming and J lost 3 bases, with 10 bases between them.

Sample: peripheral blood. The J gene is TRBJ1-2, the V gene TRBV5-1, with D perhaps TRBD1 (5 bases). This sequence originates from a woman younger than 30 with stable Graves' hyperthyroidism. Some clones in this sample may be carry-over from other donors' samples. CDR3 sequence reads: CASSLSTRDYGYTF. The CDR3 DNA reads TGCGCCAGCAGCTTGTCAACCAGGGACTATGGCTACACCTTC.